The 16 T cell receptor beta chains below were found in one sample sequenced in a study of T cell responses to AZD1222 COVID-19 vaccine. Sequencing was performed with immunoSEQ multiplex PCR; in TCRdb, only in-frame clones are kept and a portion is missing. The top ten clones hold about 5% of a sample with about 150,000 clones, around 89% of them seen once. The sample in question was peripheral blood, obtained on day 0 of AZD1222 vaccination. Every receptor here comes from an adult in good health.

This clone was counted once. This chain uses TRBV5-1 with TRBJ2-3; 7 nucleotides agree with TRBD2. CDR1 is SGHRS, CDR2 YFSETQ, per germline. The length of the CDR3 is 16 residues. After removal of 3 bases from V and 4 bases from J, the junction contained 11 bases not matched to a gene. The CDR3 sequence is CASSYANAGAADTQYF. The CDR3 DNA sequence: TGCGCCAGCAGCTACGCTAACGCGGGAGCGGCAGATACGCAGTATTTT.

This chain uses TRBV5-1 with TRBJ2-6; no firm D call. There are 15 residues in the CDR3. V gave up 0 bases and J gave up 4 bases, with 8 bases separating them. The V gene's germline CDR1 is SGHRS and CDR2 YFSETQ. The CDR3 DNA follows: TGCGCCAGCAGCTTGGGCCCCTTAGGGGCCAACGTCCTGACTTTC. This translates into CASSLGPLGANVLTF.

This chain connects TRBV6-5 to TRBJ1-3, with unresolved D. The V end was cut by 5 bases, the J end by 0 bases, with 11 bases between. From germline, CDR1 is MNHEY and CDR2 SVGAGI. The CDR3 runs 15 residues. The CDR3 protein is CASSRTSDSGNTIYF. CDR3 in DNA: TGTGCCAGCAGTCGGACGTCCGACTCTGGAAACACCATATATTTT.

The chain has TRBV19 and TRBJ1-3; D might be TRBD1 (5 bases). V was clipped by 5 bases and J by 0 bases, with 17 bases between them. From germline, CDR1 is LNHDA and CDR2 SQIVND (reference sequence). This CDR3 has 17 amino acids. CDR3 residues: CASSFNRIIGSGNTIYF. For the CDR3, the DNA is TGTGCCAGTAGTTTCAACAGGATCATTGGCTCTGGAAACACCATATATTTT. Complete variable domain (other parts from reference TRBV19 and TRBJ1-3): DGGITQSPKYLFRKEGQNVTLSCEQNLNHDAMYWYRQDPGQGLRLIYYSQIVNDFQKGDIAEGYSVSREKKESFPLTVTSAQKNPTAFYLCASSFNRIIGSGNTIYFGEGSWLTVV.

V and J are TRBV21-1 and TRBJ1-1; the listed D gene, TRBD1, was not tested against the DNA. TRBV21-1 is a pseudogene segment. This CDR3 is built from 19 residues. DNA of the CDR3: TGTGCCAGCAGCAGCCTACAGGGGGGAGCCGGGCAACTGAACACTGAAGCTTTCTTT. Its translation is CASSSLQGGAGQLNTEAFF.

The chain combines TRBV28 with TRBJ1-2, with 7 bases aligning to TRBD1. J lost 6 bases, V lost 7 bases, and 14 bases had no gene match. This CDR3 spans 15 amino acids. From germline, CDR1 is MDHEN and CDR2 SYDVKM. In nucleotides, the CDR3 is TGTGCCAGCATACACCCGACAGGGAGAACGGATGGCTACACCTTC. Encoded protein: CASIHPTGRTDGYTF.

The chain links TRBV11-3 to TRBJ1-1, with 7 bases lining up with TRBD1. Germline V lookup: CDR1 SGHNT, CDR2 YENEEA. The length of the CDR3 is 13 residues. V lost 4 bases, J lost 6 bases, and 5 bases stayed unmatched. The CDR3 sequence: CASSSTGVAEAFF. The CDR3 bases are TGTGCCAGCAGCTCAACAGGGGTGGCTGAAGCTTTCTTT.

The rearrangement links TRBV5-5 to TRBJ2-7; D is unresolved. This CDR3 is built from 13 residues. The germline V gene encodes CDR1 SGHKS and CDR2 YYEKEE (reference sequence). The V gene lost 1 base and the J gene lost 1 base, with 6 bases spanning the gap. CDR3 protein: CASSLQHSYEQYF. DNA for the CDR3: TGTGCCAGCAGCTTGCAGCATTCCTACGAGCAGTACTTC.

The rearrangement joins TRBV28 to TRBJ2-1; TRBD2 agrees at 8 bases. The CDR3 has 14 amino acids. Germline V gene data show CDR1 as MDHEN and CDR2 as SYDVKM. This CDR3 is CATGGAMSYNEQFF. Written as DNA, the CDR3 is TGTGCTACCGGGGGGGCGATGTCCTACAATGAGCAGTTCTTC.

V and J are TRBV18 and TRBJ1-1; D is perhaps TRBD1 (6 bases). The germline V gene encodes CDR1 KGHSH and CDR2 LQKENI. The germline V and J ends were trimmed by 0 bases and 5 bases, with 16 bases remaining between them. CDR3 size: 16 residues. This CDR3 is CASSPPSTGPETEAFF. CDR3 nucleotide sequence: TGTGCCAGCTCACCACCTTCGACAGGCCCGGAAACTGAAGCTTTCTTT.

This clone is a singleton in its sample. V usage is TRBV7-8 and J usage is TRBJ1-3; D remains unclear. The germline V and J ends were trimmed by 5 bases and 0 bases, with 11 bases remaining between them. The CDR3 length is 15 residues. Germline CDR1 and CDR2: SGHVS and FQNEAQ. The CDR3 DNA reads TGTGCCAGCAGCGTTAGACTTTACTCTGGAAACACCATATATTTT. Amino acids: CASSVRLYSGNTIYF.

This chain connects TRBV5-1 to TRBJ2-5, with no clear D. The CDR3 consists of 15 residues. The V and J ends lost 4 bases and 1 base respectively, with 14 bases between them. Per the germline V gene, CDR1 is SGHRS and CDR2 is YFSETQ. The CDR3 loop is CASSQDGTIQETQYF. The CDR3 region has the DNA TGCGCCAGCAGCCAGGATGGAACGATCCAAGAGACCCAGTACTTC.

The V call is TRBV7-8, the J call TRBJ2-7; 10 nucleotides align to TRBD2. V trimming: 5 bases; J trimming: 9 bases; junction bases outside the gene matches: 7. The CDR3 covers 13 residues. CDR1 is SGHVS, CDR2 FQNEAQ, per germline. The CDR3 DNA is TGTGCCAGCAGCCAAGGGACTAGCGACCTGCAGTACTTC. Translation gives CASSQGTSDLQYF.

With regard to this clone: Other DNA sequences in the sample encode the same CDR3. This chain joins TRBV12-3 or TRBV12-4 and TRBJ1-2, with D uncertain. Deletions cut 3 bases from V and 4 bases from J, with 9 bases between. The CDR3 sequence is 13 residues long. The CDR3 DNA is TGTGCCAGCAGTTTGATCAGAGGCTATGGCTACACCTTC. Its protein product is CASSLIRGYGYTF.

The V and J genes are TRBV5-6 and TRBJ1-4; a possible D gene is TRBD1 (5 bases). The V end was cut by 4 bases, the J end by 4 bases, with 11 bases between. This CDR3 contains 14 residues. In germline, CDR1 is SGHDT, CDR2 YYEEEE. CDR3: CASSPGRVNEKLFF. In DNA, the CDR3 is TGTGCCAGCAGCCCAGGGCGCGTTAATGAAAAACTGTTTTTT. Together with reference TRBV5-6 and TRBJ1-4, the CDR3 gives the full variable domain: DAGVTQSPTHLIKTRGQQVTLRCSPKSGHDTVSWYQQALGQGPQFIFQYYEEEERQRGNFPDRFSGHQFPNYSSELNVNALLLGDSALYLCASSPGRVNEKLFFGSGTQLSVL.

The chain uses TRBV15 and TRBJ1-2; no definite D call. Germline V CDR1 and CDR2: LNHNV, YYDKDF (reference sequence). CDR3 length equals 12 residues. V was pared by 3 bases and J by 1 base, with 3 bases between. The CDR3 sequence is CATSSGNYGYTF. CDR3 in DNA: TGTGCCACCAGCAGCGGTAACTATGGCTACACCTTC.